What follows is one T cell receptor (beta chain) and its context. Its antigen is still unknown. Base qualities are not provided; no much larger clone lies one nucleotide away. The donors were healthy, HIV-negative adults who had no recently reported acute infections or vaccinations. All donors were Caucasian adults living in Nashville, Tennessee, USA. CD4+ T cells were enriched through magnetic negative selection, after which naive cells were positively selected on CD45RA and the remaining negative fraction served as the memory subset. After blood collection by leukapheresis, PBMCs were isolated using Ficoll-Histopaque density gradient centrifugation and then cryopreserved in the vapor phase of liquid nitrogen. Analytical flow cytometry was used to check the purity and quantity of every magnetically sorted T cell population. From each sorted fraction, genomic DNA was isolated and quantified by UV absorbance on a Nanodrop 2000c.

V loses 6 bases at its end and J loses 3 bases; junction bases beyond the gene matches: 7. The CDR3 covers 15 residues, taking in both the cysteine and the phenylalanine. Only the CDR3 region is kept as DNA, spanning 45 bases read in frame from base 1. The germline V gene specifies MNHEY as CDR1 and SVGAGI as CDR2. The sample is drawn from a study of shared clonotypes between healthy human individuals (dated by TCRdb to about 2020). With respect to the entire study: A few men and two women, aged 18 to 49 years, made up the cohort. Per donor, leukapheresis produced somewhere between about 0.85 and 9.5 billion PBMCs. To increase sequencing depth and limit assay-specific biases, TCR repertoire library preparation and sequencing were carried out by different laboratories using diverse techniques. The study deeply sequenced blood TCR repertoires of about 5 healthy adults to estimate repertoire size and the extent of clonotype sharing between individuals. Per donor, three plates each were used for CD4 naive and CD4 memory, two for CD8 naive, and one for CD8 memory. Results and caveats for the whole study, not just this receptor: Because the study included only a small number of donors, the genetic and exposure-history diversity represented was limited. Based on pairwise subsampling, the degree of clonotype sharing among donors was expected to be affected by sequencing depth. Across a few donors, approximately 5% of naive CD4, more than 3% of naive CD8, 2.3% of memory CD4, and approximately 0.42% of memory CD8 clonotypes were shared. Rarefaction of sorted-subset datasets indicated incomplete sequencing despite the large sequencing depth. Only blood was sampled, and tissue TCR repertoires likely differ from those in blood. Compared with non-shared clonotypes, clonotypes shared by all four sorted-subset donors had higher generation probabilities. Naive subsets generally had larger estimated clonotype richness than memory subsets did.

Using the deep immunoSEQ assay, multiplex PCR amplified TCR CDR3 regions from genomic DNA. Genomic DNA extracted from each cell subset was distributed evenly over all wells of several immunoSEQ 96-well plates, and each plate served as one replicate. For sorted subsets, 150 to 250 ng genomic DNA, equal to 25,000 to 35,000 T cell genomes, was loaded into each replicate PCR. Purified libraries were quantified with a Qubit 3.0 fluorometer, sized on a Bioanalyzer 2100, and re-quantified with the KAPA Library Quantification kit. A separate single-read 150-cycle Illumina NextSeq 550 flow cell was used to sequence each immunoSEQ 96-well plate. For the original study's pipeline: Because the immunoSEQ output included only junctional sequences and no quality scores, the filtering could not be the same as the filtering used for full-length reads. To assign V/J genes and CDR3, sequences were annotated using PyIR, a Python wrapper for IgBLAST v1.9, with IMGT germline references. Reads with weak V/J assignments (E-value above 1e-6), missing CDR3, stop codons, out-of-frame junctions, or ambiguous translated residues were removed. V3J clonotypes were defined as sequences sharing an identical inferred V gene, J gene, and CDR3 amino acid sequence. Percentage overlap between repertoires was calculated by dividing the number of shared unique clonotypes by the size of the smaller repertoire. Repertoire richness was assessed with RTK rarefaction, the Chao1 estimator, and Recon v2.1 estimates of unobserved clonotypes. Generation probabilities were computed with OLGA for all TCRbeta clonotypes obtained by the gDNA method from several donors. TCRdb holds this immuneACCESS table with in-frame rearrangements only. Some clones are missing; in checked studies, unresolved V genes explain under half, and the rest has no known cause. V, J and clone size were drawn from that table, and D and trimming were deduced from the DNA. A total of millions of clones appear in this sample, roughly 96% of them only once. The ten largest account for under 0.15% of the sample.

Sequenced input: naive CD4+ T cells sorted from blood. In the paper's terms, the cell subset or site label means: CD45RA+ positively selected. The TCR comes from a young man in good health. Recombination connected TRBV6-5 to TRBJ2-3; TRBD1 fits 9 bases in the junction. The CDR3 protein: CASRPRTGVTDTQYF. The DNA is TGTGCCAGCAGACCCCGGACAGGGGTTACAGATACGCAGTATTTT.